Shown below are 2 T cell receptor beta chains from a single sample sequenced in a study of blood T cell repertoires in COVID-19. Measured with immunoSEQ multiplex PCR; TCRdb has only the in-frame clones, and not every one. Among about 270,000 clones listed, approximately 90% were seen once. Specimen: PBMCs or T cells enriched from blood (not recorded which). The receptor set was obtained from a woman aged 18-29 years who had recovered from COVID-19.

This chain links TRBV11-2 with TRBJ2-1, with TRBD2 identical over 11 bases. CDR3 length: 18 residues. Germline values: CDR1 SGHAT, CDR2 FQNNGV. The V gene end was trimmed by 0 bases and the J gene end by 3 bases; junction bases not matched to a gene: 7. The CDR3 sequence is CASSLDRASGGFYNEQFF. The CDR3 DNA reads TGTGCCAGCAGCTTAGATCGGGCTAGCGGGGGGTTCTACAATGAGCAGTTCTTC.

CDR3 DNA: TGTGCCAGCAGTATACAGGGTTCTAGCAATCAGCCCCAGCATTTT. This encodes CASSIQGSSNQPQHF. The chain joins TRBV2 to TRBJ1-5, with a tentative D call TRBD1 (6 bases). The CDR3 has 15 amino acids. V was cut by 5 bases and J by 0 bases, with 11 bases left in between. Germline-derived CDR1 and CDR2 are SNHLY and FYNNEI.